This TCR beta chain originates from a study of siplizumab effects on memory and regulatory T cells. Study conclusions and caveats: A major contribution to the alloresponse seemed to be made by naive T cells, which seemed more diverse than memory cells. Neither a naive nor a memory phenotype was assignable to roughly 75-95% of proliferating CD4+ or CD8+ clones. Assignment to unstimulated subsets succeeded for only a minor fraction of the alloreactive clones.

Assays captured approximately 10^5 TCR templates per sample. The protocol was immunoSEQ multiplex PCR, while the TCRdb copy is restricted to in-frame clones and leaves out a portion. The sample lists around 99,000 clones; 92% were seen once. With regard to this clone: As yet, its antigen is unknown.

The specimen sequenced was Tregs sorted from blood. This TCR derives from a human donor in good health.

The CDR3 is CASSRLQLNTGELFF. The CDR3 region has the DNA TGTGCCAGCAGTCGACTCCAACTGAACACCGGGGAGCTGTTTTTT. V gene TRBV6-1 combines with J gene TRBJ2-2; D uncertain. The V end lost 5 bases, the J end lost 1 base, and 11 bases lay between the germline ends. Germline V lookup: CDR1 MNHNS, CDR2 SASEGT. The CDR3 loop spans 15 amino acids.